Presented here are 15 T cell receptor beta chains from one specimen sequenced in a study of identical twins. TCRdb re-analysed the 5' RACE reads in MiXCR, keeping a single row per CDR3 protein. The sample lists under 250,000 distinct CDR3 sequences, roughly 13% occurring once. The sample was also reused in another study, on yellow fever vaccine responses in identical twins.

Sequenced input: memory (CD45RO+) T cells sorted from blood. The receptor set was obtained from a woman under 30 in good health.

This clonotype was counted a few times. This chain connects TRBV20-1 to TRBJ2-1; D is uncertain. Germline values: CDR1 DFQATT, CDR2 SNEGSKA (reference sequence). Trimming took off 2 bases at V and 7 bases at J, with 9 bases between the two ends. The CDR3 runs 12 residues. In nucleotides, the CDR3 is TGCAGTGCTAGAACGATTTGGAATGAGCAGTTCTTC. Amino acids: CSARTIWNEQFF.

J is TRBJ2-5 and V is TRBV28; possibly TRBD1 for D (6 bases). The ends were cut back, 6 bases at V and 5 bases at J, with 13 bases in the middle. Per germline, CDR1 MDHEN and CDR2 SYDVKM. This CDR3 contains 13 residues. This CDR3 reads CASRKQGEETQYF. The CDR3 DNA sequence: TGTGCCAGCAGGAAACAGGGTGAGGAGACCCAGTACTTC.

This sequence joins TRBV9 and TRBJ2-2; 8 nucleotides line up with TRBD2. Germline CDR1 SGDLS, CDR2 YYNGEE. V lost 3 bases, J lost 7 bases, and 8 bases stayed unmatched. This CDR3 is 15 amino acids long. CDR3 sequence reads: CASSAFSGASGELFF. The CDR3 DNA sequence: TGTGCCAGCAGCGCCTTTAGCGGGGCCAGCGGGGAGCTGTTTTTT.

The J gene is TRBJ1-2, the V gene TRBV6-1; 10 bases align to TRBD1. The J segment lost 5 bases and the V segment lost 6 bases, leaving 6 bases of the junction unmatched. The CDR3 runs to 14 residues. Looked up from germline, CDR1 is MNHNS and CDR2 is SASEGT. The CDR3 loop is CASSLLGQGYGYTF. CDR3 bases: TGTGCCAGCAGCCTGCTGGGACAGGGGTATGGCTACACCTTC.

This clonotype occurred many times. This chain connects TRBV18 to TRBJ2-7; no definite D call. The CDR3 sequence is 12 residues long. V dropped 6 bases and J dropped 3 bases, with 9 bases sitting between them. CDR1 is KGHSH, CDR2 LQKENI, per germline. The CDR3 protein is CASSVTDYEQYF. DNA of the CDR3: TGTGCCAGCTCCGTCACCGACTACGAGCAGTACTTC.

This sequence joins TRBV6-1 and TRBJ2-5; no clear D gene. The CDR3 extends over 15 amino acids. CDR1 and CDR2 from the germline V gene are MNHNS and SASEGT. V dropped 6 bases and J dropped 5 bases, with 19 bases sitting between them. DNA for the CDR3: TGTGCCAGCAGGCGACCGGGCGATTTTAGGGAGACCCAGTACTTC. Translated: CASRRPGDFRETQYF.

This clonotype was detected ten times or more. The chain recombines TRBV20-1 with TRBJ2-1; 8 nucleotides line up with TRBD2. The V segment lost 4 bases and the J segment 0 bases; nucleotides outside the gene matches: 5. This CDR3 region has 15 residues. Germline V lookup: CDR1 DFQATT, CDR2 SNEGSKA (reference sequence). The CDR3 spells CSATGGGSSYNEQFF. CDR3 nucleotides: TGCAGTGCTACGGGCGGGGGGAGCTCCTACAATGAGCAGTTCTTC.

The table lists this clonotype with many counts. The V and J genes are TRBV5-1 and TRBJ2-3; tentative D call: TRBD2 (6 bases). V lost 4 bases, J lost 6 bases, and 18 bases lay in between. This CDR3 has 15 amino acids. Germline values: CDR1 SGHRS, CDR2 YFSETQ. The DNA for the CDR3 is TGCGCCAGCAGCCCGGGGAGGACCCGAGAGGATACGCAGTATTTT. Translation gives CASSPGRTREDTQYF.

CDR3 amino acids: CASSYFGGQETQYF. The CDR3 region has the DNA TGTGCCAGCAGTTATTTTGGCGGGCAAGAGACCCAGTACTTC. The chain joins TRBV2 to TRBJ2-5; D is possibly TRBD2 (5 bases). Germline values: CDR1 SNHLY, CDR2 FYNNEI. The CDR3 is 14 residues long. Trimming cost V 5 bases and J 2 bases, with 12 bases left between them.

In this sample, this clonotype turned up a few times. CDR3 coding DNA: TGTGCCAGCAGCCCAACGGGACTAGTACTAGTAGATACGCAGTATTTT. Protein product: CASSPTGLVLVDTQYF. This sequence joins TRBV7-3 and TRBJ2-3; 8 nucleotides agree with TRBD2. This CDR3 has 16 residues. The germline V gene has CDR1 SGHTA and CDR2 FQGTGA. V was pared by 5 bases and J by 5 bases, with 12 bases of the junction left unmatched.

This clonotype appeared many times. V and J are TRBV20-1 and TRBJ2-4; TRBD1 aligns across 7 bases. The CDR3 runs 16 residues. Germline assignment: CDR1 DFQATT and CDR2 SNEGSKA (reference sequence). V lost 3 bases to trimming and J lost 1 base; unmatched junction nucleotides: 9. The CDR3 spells CSASLNKGAAKNIQYF. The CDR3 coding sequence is TGCAGTGCTAGCCTGAATAAGGGGGCGGCCAAAAACATTCAGTACTTC.

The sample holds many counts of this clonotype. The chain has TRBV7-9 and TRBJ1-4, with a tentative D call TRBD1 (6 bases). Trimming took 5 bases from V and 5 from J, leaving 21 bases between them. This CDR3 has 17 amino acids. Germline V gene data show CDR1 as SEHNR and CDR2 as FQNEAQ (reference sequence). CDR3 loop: CASSPNEGGWGNEKLFF. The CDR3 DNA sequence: TGTGCCAGCAGCCCGAACGAAGGGGGATGGGGAAATGAAAAACTGTTTTTT.

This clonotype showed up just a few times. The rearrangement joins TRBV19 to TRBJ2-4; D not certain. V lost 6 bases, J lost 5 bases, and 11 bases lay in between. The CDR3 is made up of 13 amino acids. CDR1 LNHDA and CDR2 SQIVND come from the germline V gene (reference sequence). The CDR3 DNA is TGTGCCAGTAGAGGGCCCCCAGAAAACATTCAGTACTTC. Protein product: CASRGPPENIQYF.

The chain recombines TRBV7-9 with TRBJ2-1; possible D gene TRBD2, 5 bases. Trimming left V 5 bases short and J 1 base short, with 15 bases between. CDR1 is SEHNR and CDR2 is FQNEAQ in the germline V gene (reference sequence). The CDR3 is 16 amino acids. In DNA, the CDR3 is TGTGCCAGCAGCCCTATGAGAGCGGAATCCTACAATGAGCAGTTCTTC. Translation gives CASSPMRAESYNEQFF. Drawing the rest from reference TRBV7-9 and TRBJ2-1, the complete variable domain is DTGVSQNPRHKITKRGQNVTFRCDPISEHNRLYWYRQTLGQGPEFLTYFQNEAQLEKSRLLSDRFSAERPKGSFSTLEIQRTEQGDSAMYLCASSPMRAESYNEQFFGPGTRLTVL.

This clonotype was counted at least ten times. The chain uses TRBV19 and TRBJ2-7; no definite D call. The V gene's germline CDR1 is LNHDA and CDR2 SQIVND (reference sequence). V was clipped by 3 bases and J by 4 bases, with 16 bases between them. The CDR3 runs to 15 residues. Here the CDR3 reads CASSMLSRDPYEQYF. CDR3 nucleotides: TGTGCCAGTAGTATGTTGAGCCGAGACCCTTACGAGCAGTACTTC.